The 23 T cell receptor beta chains presented below share a single source sample, sequenced in a study of cytomegalovirus exposure and HLA in healthy donors. Both 60 Vbeta primers and 13 Jbeta primers went into the PCR. Data came from immunoSEQ multiplex PCR; TCRdb stores just in-frame clones and leaves some out. The sample contains approximately 93,000 clones, approximately 80% of which appear only once. The source material was PBMCs. Receptors originate from a male donor in good health and CMV-seropositive.

The rearrangement joins TRBV19 to TRBJ1-1, with a tentative D call TRBD1 (5 bases). V was cut by 6 bases and J by 8 bases, with 13 bases left in between. The CDR3 spans 12 residues. The V gene's germline CDR1 is LNHDA and CDR2 SQIVND (reference sequence). CDR3 DNA: TGTGCCAGTAGGAGGGGAGGGGCGGAAGCTTTCTTT. As protein: CASRRGGAEAFF.

The V call is TRBV9, the J call TRBJ1-2; 8 bases line up with TRBD1. The CDR3 is made up of 14 amino acids. The V segment lost 4 bases and the J segment 2 bases; nucleotides outside the gene matches: 4. Germline V gene sequence: CDR1 SGDLS, CDR2 YYNGEE. DNA of the CDR3: TGTGCCAGCAGCATACGGACAGGGAACTATGGCTACACCTTC. Residues: CASSIRTGNYGYTF.

This clone was observed a single time. The V and J genes are TRBV30 and TRBJ1-4; D is unclear. Germline CDR1 GTSNPN, CDR2 SVGIG (reference sequence). The CDR3 is made up of 14 amino acids. V lost 6 bases to trimming and J lost 1 base, with 12 bases between them. The CDR3 loop reads CACRSRETNEKLFF. The CDR3 DNA reads as TGTGCCTGCCGGTCGAGGGAAACTAATGAAAAACTGTTTTTT.

This clone appeared once. The rearrangement links TRBV5-1 to TRBJ2-5; D may be TRBD1 (5 bases). Trimming took 4 bases from V and 3 from J, leaving 13 bases between them. Germline lookup yields CDR1 SGHRS and CDR2 YFSETQ. CDR3 length: 14 amino acids. CDR3 sequence reads: CASSPGQFEETQYF. CDR3 DNA sequence: TGCGCCAGCAGCCCCGGACAATTCGAAGAGACCCAGTACTTC.

The gene calls are TRBV30 and TRBJ2-6, with D uncertain. The V gene lost 5 bases and the J gene lost 0 bases, with 11 bases spanning the gap. CDR1 and CDR2 (germline): GTSNPN, SVGIG (reference sequence). The CDR3 spans 15 residues. CDR3 DNA: TGTGCCTGGGGTCGAATAGTCTCTGGGGCCAACGTCCTGACTTTC. Translated, it gives CAWGRIVSGANVLTF.

This clone was counted a few times. This sequence joins TRBV7-9 and TRBJ1-2, with no clear D. The V end was cut by 0 bases, the J end by 4 bases, with 6 bases between. The germline V gene encodes CDR1 SEHNR and CDR2 FQNEAQ (reference sequence). The CDR3 runs 13 residues. CDR3 sequence (DNA): TGTGCCAGCAGCTTAGCGGTCAGCTATGGCTACACCTTC. It specifies CASSLAVSYGYTF.

The gene calls are TRBV4-1 and TRBJ2-5, with 11 bases lining up with TRBD1. The germline V gene encodes CDR1 MGHRA and CDR2 YSYEKL. This CDR3 is 14 amino acids long. The trim removed 4 bases at V and 4 bases at J, leaving 2 bases unmatched. CDR3 sequence (DNA): TGCGCCAGCAGCCCGGACAGGGGGCGAGAGACCCAGTACTTC. Translating gives CASSPDRGRETQYF.

This sequence joins TRBV6-1 and TRBJ2-7; tentative D call: TRBD1 (5 bases). Trimming took 3 bases from V and 3 from J, leaving 18 bases between them. Germline V gene sequence: CDR1 MNHNS, CDR2 SASEGT. The CDR3 is made up of 16 amino acids. CDR3 residues: CASSDRARVRDYEQYF. The CDR3 bases are TGTGCCAGCAGTGATAGGGCCAGGGTAAGGGACTACGAGCAGTACTTC.

V gene TRBV6-4 combines with J gene TRBJ1-1; D is perhaps TRBD1 (6 bases). The CDR3 loop spans 19 amino acids. Germline CDR1 is MRHNA and CDR2 is SNTAGT. The germline V and J ends were trimmed by 1 base and 5 bases, with 26 bases remaining between them. CDR3 amino acids: CASSDFPLAGSRDRTEAFF. For the CDR3, the DNA is TGTGCCAGCAGTGACTTCCCATTGGCAGGAAGCAGAGACAGGACTGAAGCTTTCTTT.

The V and J genes are TRBV4-1 and TRBJ1-2; 7 positions match TRBD1. The germline CDR1 and CDR2 sequences are MGHRA and YSYEKL. Trimming took 0 bases from V and 4 from J; bases not matched to a gene: 14. CDR3 size: 18 residues. CDR3 sequence: CASSQEPPHSQGGYGYTF. The DNA for the CDR3 is TGCGCCAGCAGCCAAGAACCCCCTCATTCGCAGGGGGGCTATGGCTACACCTTC.

The V call is TRBV6-5, the J call TRBJ1-6, with a weak D call TRBD1 (6 bases). This CDR3 spans 15 amino acids. V lost 6 bases and J lost 9, with 18 bases in between. Germline CDR1 is MNHEY and CDR2 is SVGAGI. CDR3 loop: CASSPSDSIGSPLHF. The CDR3, as DNA: TGTGCCAGCAGCCCTTCGGACAGTATAGGTTCACCCCTCCACTTT.

This rearrangement joins TRBV4-3 to TRBJ1-2, with a weak D call TRBD1 (5 bases). There are 15 residues in the CDR3. The V gene's germline CDR1 is LGHNA and CDR2 YSLEER. V lost 0 bases and J 2 bases, leaving 10 bases between the germline ends. Here the CDR3 reads CASSQDPGGNYGYTF. In DNA form, the CDR3 reads TGCGCCAGCAGCCAAGATCCGGGGGGAAACTATGGCTACACCTTC.

This sequence joins TRBV5-4 and TRBJ1-1; no firm D call. Germline values: CDR1 SGHNT, CDR2 YYREEE (reference sequence). Trimming stripped 0 bases from V and 0 bases from J, with 6 bases between. CDR3 length: 14 residues. The CDR3 is CASSLGLLNTEAFF. CDR3 sequence (DNA): TGTGCCAGCAGCTTGGGGCTGTTGAACACTGAAGCTTTCTTT.

The chain combines TRBV30 with TRBJ2-1; TRBD2 is a possible D gene (5 bases). V gave up 4 bases and J gave up 9 bases, with 16 bases separating them. The germline CDR1 and CDR2 sequences are GTSNPN and SVGIG (reference sequence). The CDR3 consists of 13 residues. The CDR3 coding sequence is TGTGCCTGGACATATGGCTACCGGGGTGAGCAGTTCTTC. Translation gives CAWTYGYRGEQFF.

In its sample, this clone was seen a few times. The J gene is TRBJ2-7, the V gene TRBV6-5; 7 positions match TRBD1. The CDR3 totals 15 residues. Germline V gene lookup returns CDR1 MNHEY and CDR2 SVGAGI. J gave up 3 bases and V 5 bases, and 10 bases lay outside the gene matches. The CDR3 spells CASSRDRDRFYEQYF. In DNA form, the CDR3 reads TGTGCCAGCAGTAGAGACCGGGACAGATTCTACGAGCAGTACTTC.

This clone occurred once. The rearrangement links TRBV15 to TRBJ1-2; D gene unclear. This CDR3 region has 12 residues. Germline assignment: CDR1 LNHNV and CDR2 YYDKDF (reference sequence). V shed 4 bases and J shed 3 bases, with 6 bases lying between them. The CDR3 sequence: CATSTGDYGYTF. DNA of the CDR3: TGTGCCACCAGCACCGGAGACTATGGCTACACCTTC.

V usage is TRBV13 and J usage is TRBJ1-1; tentatively, D is TRBD1 (5 bases). Trimming removed 0 bases at V and 0 bases at J, with 8 bases between. CDR3 length equals 15 residues. Germline CDR1 PRHDT, CDR2 FYEKMQ (reference sequence). The CDR3 spells CASSLGGPMNTEAFF. The CDR3 DNA reads TGTGCCAGCAGCTTAGGGGGGCCTATGAACACTGAAGCTTTCTTT.

This chain uses TRBV7-2 with TRBJ1-2; no reliable D call. V was clipped by 2 bases and J by 2 bases, with 6 bases between them. The CDR3 totals 13 residues. Germline assignment: CDR1 SGHTA and CDR2 FQGNSA. CDR3 sequence (DNA): TGTGCCAGCAGCTTATTAGAAAACTATGGCTACACCTTC. The encoded protein is CASSLLENYGYTF.

V is TRBV6-5 and J is TRBJ1-2, with 9 bases identical to TRBD1. The CDR3 sequence is 15 residues long. The junction had 3 bases not matched to a gene; V was cut back by 2 bases and J by 2 bases. Germline CDR1 and CDR2: MNHEY and SVGAGI. The CDR3: CASSYRGTGNYGYTF. DNA for the CDR3: TGTGCCAGCAGTTACCGCGGGACAGGGAACTATGGCTACACCTTC.

The gene calls are TRBV4-1 and TRBJ2-5; 13 positions agree with TRBD2. The J call may not be correct, given that the DNA end is closer to TRBJ2-7. The CDR3 consists of 19 residues. Germline-derived CDR1 and CDR2 are MGHRA and YSYEKL. The CDR3 bases are TGCGCCAGCAGCCCTTACAGTCTACGGACTAGCGGGGGATCCGGCGAGCAGTACTTC. This translates into CASSPYSLRTSGGSGEQYF.

This rearrangement joins TRBV7-9 to TRBJ1-1; the D gene is possibly TRBD1 (6 bases). CDR1 and CDR2 from the germline V gene are SEHNR and FQNEAQ (reference sequence). Trimming shortened V by 3 bases and J by 0 bases, and 8 bases separated the two germline ends. CDR3 length: 14 residues. The CDR3 coding sequence is TGTGCCAGCAGCTTGGCAGGGGTGAACACTGAAGCTTTCTTT. Translation gives CASSLAGVNTEAFF.

This clone appeared once. The V and J genes are TRBV2 and TRBJ1-1; D call uncertain. CDR1 and CDR2 from the germline V gene are SNHLY and FYNNEI. CDR3 length: 14 amino acids. V dropped 3 bases and J dropped 3 bases, with 11 bases sitting between them. This chain's CDR3 is CASSEAAEDTEAFF. In nucleotides, the CDR3 is TGTGCCAGCAGTGAGGCAGCGGAGGACACTGAAGCTTTCTTT. The whole variable domain, remainder taken from reference TRBV2 and TRBJ1-1, is EPEVTQTPSHQVTQMGQEVILRCVPISNHLYFYWYRQILGQKVEFLVSFYNNEISEKSEIFDDQFSVERPDGSNFTLKIRSTKLEDSAMYFCASSEAAEDTEAFFGQGTRLTVV.

The V call is TRBV18, the J call TRBJ1-1; the D gene is possibly TRBD1 (5 bases). CDR3 length equals 14 residues. Germline V gives CDR1 KGHSH, CDR2 LQKENI. V was pared by 3 bases and J by 3 bases, with 11 bases between. In DNA form, the CDR3 reads TGTGCCAGCTCACCGGGGGAGGGTTACACTGAAGCTTTCTTT. The encoded protein is CASSPGEGYTEAFF.